This section outlines one T cell receptor (beta chain) sequence together with its context. Clones were sequenced by immunoSEQ multiplex PCR, and TCRdb holds only the in-frame ones, with some missing. The sample holds roughly 59,000 clones; around 90% are singletons and the top ten take about 1.7%. Trimming took off 2 bases at V and 0 bases at J, with 19 bases between the two ends. The CDR3 runs 18 residues. Germline assignment: CDR1 SGHVS and CDR2 FQNEAQ. This entry is derived from a study of control samples from healthy donors and cancer patients. The material sequenced was PBMCs. The chain couples TRBV7-8 to TRBJ1-2; TRBD1 might be the D (5 bases). The clonotype comes from a man between 40 and 49 years old with colorectal cancer. Written as DNA, the CDR3 is TGTGCCAGCAGCTTATTGCTGGCGGGGGGGGGAACTAACTATGGCTACACCTTC. Its protein is CASSLLLAGGGTNYGYTF.